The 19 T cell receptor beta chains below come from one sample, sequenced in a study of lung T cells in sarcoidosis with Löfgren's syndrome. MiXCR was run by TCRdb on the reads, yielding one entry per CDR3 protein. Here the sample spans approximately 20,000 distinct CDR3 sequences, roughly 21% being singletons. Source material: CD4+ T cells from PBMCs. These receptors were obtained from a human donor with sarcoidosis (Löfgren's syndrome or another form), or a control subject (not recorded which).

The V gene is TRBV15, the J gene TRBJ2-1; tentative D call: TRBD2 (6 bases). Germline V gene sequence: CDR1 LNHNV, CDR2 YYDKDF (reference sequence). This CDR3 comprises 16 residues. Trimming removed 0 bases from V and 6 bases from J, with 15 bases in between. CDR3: CATSRDIRGSGNEQFF. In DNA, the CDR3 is TGTGCCACCAGCAGAGATATCCGGGGGAGTGGCAATGAGCAGTTCTTC.

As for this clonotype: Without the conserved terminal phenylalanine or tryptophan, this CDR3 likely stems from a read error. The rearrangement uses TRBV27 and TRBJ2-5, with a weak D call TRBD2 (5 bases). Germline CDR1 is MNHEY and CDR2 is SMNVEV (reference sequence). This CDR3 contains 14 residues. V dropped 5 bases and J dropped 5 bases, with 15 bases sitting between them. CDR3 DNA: TGTGCCAGCAGTCGCCCGGGAAATTTGGAGACCCAGTACCTC. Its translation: CASSRPGNLETQYL.

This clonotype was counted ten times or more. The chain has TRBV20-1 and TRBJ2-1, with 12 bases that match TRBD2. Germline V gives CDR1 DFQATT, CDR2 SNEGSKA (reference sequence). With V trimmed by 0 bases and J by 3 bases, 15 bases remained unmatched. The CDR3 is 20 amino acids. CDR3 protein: CSARDLPGLAGPANYNEQFF. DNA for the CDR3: TGCAGTGCTAGAGACTTGCCGGGACTAGCGGGTCCTGCAAACTACAATGAGCAGTTCTTC.

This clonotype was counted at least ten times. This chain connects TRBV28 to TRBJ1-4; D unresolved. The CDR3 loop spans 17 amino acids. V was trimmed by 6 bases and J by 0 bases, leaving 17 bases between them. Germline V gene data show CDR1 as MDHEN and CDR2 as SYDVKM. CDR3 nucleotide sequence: TGTGCCAGCAGCACGACAAGATCCGTTGCAACTAATGAAAAACTGTTTTTT. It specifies CASSTTRSVATNEKLFF.

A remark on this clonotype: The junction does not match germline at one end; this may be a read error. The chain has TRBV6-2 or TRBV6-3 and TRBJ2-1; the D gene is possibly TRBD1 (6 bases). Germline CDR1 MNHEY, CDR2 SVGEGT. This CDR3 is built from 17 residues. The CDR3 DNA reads TGTGCCAGCAGTTACTCGTTGTCCAGGGGCTCCTACAATGGGCAGTTCTTC. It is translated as CASSYSLSRGSYNGQFF.

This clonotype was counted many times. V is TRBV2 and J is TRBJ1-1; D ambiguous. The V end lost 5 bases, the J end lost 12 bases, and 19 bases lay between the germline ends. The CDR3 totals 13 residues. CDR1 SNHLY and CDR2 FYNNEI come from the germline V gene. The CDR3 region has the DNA TGTGCCAGCAGTCGGACGGAGACGCCTGTTACTTTCTTT. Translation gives CASSRTETPVTFF.

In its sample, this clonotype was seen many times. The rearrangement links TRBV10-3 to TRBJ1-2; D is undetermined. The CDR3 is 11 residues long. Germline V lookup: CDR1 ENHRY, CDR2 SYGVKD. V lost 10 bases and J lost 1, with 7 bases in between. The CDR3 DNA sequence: TGTGCCACCGGAGATAACTATGGCTACACCTTC. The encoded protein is CATGDNYGYTF.

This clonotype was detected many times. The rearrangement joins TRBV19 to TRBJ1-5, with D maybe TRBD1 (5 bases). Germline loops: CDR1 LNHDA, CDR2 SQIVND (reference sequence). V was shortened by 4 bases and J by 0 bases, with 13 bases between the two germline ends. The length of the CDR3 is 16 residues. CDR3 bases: TGTGCCAGTAGTACCAAATGGGGGAATAGCAATCAGCCCCAGCATTTT. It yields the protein CASSTKWGNSNQPQHF.

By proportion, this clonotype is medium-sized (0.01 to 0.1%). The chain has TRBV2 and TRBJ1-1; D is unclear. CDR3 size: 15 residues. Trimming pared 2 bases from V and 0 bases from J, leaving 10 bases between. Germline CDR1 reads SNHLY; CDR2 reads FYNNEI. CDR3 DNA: TGTGCCAGCAGTGAAACGACGGTCATGAACACTGAAGCTTTCTTT. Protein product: CASSETTVMNTEAFF. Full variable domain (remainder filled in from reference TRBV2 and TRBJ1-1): EPEVTQTPSHQVTQMGQEVILRCVPISNHLYFYWYRQILGQKVEFLVSFYNNEISEKSEIFDDQFSVERPDGSNFTLKIRSTKLEDSAMYFCASSETTVMNTEAFFGQGTRLTVV.

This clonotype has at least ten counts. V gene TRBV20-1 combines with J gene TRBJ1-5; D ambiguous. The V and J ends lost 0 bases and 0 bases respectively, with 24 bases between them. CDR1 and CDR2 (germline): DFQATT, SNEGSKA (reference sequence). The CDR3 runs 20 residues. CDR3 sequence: CSARDTGAGRSSRSNQPQHF. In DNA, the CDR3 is TGCAGTGCTAGAGATACCGGTGCAGGTCGAAGTTCTCGTAGCAATCAGCCCCAGCATTTT.

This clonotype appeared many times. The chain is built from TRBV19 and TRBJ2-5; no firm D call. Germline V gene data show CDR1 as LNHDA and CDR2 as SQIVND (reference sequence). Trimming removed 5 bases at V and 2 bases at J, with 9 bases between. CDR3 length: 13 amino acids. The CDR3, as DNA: TGTGCCAGTAGTCAAGATAGGCAAGAGACCCAGTACTTC. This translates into CASSQDRQETQYF. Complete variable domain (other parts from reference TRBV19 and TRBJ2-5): DGGITQSPKYLFRKEGQNVTLSCEQNLNHDAMYWYRQDPGQGLRLIYYSQIVNDFQKGDIAEGYSVSREKKESFPLTVTSAQKNPTAFYLCASSQDRQETQYFGPGTRLLVL.

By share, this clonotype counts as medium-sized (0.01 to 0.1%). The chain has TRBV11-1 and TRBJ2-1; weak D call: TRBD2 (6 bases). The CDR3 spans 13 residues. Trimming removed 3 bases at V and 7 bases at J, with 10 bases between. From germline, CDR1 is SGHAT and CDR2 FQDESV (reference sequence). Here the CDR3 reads CASSFNGGNEQFF. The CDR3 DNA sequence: TGTGCCAGCAGCTTTAACGGGGGAAATGAGCAGTTCTTC.

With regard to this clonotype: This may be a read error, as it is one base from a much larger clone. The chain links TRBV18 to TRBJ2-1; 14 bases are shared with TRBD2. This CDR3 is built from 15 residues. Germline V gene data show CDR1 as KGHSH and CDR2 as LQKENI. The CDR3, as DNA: TGTGCCCGCTCACGGGGACTAGCGGGAGTTAATGAGCAGTTCTTC. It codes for CARSRGLAGVNEQFF.

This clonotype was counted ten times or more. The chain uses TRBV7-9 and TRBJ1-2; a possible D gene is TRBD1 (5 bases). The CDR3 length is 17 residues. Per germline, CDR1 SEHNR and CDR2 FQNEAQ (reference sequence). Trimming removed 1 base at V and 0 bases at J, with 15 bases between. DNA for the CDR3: TGTGCCAGCAGCTTAGGCTCCGGGACCCAAGCTAACTATGGCTACACCTTC. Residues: CASSLGSGTQANYGYTF.

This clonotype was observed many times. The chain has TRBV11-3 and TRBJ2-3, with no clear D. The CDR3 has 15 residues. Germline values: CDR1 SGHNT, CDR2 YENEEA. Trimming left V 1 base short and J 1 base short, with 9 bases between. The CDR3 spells CASSLGQLGTDTQYF. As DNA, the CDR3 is TGTGCCAGCAGCTTAGGGCAGTTAGGCACAGATACGCAGTATTTT.

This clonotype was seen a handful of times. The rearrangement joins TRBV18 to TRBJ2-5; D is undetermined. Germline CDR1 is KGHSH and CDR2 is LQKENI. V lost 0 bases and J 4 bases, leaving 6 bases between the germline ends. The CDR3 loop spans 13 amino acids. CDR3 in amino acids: CASSPPVRETQYF. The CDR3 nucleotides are TGTGCCAGCTCACCACCGGTGAGAGAGACCCAGTACTTC.

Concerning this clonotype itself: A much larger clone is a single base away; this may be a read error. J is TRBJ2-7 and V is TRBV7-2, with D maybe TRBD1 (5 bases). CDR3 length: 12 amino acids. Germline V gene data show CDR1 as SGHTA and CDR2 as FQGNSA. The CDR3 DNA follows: TGTGCCAGCAGCCCCGACAGCTACGAGCAGCACTTC. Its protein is CASSPDSYEQHF.

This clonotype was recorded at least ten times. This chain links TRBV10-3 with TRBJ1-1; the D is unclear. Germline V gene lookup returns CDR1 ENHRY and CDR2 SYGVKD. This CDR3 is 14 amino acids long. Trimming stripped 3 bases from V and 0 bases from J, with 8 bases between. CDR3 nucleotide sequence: TGTGCCATCAGTGAAACAAGCATGAACACTGAAGCTTTCTTT. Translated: CAISETSMNTEAFF.

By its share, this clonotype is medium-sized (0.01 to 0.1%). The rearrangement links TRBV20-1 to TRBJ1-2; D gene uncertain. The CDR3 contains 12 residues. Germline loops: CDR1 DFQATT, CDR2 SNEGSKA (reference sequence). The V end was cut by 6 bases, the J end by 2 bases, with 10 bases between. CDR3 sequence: CSALTENYGYTF. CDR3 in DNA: TGCAGTGCCCTGACTGAGAACTATGGCTACACCTTC.